This T cell receptor beta chain was observed in a study of T-cell memory formation after mild COVID-19. At the level of the study: In these data, TCR clusters were largely donor specific.

Looked up from germline, CDR1 is SGHDT and CDR2 is YYEEEE. The CDR3 loop spans 16 amino acids. V was trimmed by 0 bases and J by 3 bases, leaving 16 bases between them. With regard to this clonotype: Its specificity is not known.

General observations from the study: Among contracting clones, CD4+ were mainly CM/EM and CD8+ enriched in EMRA.

Constant-segment primers and 5'RACE yielded cDNA libraries for TCR alpha and TCR beta, each carrying sample barcodes and UMIs. TCRdb analysed the 5' RACE reads with MiXCR anew, one entry per CDR3 protein. The sample has about 250,000 distinct CDR3 sequences, 15% to 19% seen once. This receptor was identified in an adult woman who had mild COVID-19 (a few samples of this study predate the infection). Cell type and time point are not known. The chain combines TRBV5-6 with TRBJ2-7; D is unclear. The sequencing input was PBMCs or a T cell subset sorted from them (not recorded which). The CDR3 DNA sequence: TGTGCCAGCAGCTTGGCCGGGTGGAGACCGATCTACGAGCAGTACTTC. It codes for CASSLAGWRPIYEQYF.